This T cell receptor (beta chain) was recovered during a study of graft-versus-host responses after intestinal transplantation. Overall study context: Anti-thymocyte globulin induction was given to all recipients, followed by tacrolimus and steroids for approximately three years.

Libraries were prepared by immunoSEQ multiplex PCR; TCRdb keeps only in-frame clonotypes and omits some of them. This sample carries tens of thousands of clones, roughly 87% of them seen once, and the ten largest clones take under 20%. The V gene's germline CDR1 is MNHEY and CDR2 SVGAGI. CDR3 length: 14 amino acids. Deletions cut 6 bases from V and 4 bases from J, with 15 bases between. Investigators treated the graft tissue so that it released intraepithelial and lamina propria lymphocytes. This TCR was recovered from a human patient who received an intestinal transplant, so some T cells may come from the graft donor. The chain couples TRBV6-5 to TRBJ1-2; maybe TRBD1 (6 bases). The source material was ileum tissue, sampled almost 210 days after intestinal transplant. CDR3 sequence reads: CASRDRRARYGYTF. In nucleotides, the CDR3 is TGTGCCAGCAGAGACAGGAGAGCGCGCTATGGCTACACCTTC.